This TCR beta chain originates from a study of neurological immune-mediated disorders. General observations from the study: Subjects shared no identical expanded-clone CDR3 amino acid sequences, suggesting private TCR-beta repertoires in all groups.

This CDR3 is built from 14 residues. CDR1 is SGHRS, CDR2 YFSETQ, per germline. TCRdb itself ran the 5' RACE reads through MiXCR, one entry per CDR3 protein. The profile shows about 76,000 distinct CDR3 sequences, 15% to 20% of them singletons. Concerning this clonotype itself: The antigen remains unidentified. An end of the junction does not agree with germline; a read error may underlie this.

Serving as healthy controls were blood bank volunteers based in Maryland, USA. The rearrangement joins TRBV5-1 to TRBJ1-1; D gene unclear. The TCR was taken from a woman aged 40 to 50 in good health. Specimen: PBMCs. CDR3 DNA: TGCGCCAGCAGCCTGGGCGCCCCGGCGACTGAAGCATTCTTT. Translating gives CASSLGAPATEAFF.